This T cell receptor (beta chain) was found in a study of blood T cell repertoires in COVID-19. Study background: The United States, Italy and Spain supplied acute and convalescent COVID-19 samples.

Germline CDR1 reads ENHRY; CDR2 reads SYGVKD. This CDR3 comprises 13 residues. V was shortened by 4 bases and J by 6 bases, with 13 bases between the two germline ends. Sequenced by immunoSEQ multiplex PCR; TCRdb stores in-frame clones only, minus some. The profile shows approximately 180,000 clones, approximately 85% of them singletons. Sequencing was performed on peripheral blood. This chain joins TRBV10-3 and TRBJ2-7, with TRBD1 as a possible D gene (6 bases). This TCR derives from a man aged 60 to 69 with acute or convalescent COVID-19. This chain's CDR3 is CAISVDSSSEQYF. For the CDR3, the DNA is TGTGCCATCAGTGTGGACAGCTCGAGCGAGCAGTACTTC.